This passage covers 9 T cell receptor beta chains from one sample sequenced in a study of blood T cells in healthy people across ages. With a J-beta primer mix and a sample-barcoded 5' primer, a second PCR ran 7 to 11 cycles. TCRdb passed the 5' RACE reads through MiXCR, listing each CDR3 protein once. The data show approximately 1,100,000 distinct CDR3 sequences, under 55% seen once. Source material: blood. Receptors were obtained from an older woman in good health.

The chain uses TRBV5-1 and TRBJ2-3, with D tentatively TRBD1 (6 bases). Germline assignment: CDR1 SGHRS and CDR2 YFSETQ. Between the trimmed V and J ends, which lost 3 bases and 2 bases, there was a span of 13 bases. The CDR3 spans 15 residues. CDR3 loop: CASSSAGAITDTQYF. In DNA, the CDR3 is TGCGCCAGCAGCTCCGCAGGGGCGATCACAGATACGCAGTATTTT.

This clonotype has more than one count but fewer than ten. The V and J genes are TRBV20-1 and TRBJ1-2, with unresolved D. Per germline, CDR1 DFQATT and CDR2 SNEGSKA (reference sequence). Trimming stripped 3 bases from V and 0 bases from J, with 5 bases between. There are 12 residues in the CDR3. This CDR3 is CSASVANYGYTF. In nucleotides, the CDR3 is TGCAGTGCTAGTGTGGCTAACTATGGCTACACCTTC.

This clonotype was seen a single time. The junction and the germline gene differ at one end; a read error may be behind it. This chain joins TRBV20-1 and TRBJ1-2, with D perhaps TRBD1 (5 bases). Germline V gene data show CDR1 as DFQATT and CDR2 as SNEGSKA (reference sequence). CDR3 length: 13 amino acids. CDR3 nucleotide sequence: TGTAGTGTTATTTCCGACAGTGTATACGGCTACACCTTC. Translated: CSVISDSVYGYTF.

This rearrangement joins TRBV20-1 to TRBJ2-3; D is perhaps TRBD2 (6 bases). The germline V gene has CDR1 DFQATT and CDR2 SNEGSKA (reference sequence). The CDR3 contains 12 residues. V dropped 3 bases and J dropped 6 bases, with 10 bases sitting between them. As DNA, the CDR3 is TGCAGTGCTAGGCAAACTAGCGATACGCAGTATTTT. Protein: CSARQTSDTQYF.

This chain uses TRBV9 with TRBJ2-4; D possibly corresponds to TRBD2 (5 bases). V lost 1 base and J 13 bases, leaving 21 bases between the germline ends. Germline V CDR1 and CDR2: SGDLS, YYNGEE. This CDR3 has 15 amino acids. CDR3 sequence: CASSVRLVQFGEQYF. CDR3 coding DNA: TGTGCCAGCAGCGTAAGGCTAGTTCAGTTCGGGGAGCAGTACTTC.

This clonotype has only a few counts. The chain recombines TRBV5-1 with TRBJ2-7, with 14 bases lining up with TRBD2. Germline V CDR1 and CDR2: SGHRS, YFSETQ. The V and J ends lost 3 bases and 5 bases, in that order; junction bases with no gene match: 13. This CDR3 has 18 residues. As DNA, the CDR3 is TGCGCCAGCAGCTCGTTTGGGACTAGCGGGAGCTCTAAAGACGAGCAGTACTTC. Amino acids: CASSSFGTSGSSKDEQYF. The entire variable domain, with the rest obtained from reference TRBV5-1 and TRBJ2-7, is as follows: KAGVTQTPRYLIKTRGQQVTLSCSPISGHRSVSWYQQTPGQGLQFLFEYFSETQRNKGNFPGRFSGRQFSNSRSEMNVSTLELGDSALYLCASSSFGTSGSSKDEQYFGPGTRLTVT.

In its sample, this clonotype was seen a few times. This rearrangement joins TRBV20-1 to TRBJ2-4; D is perhaps TRBD1 (5 bases). V was trimmed by 3 bases and J by 13 bases, leaving 25 bases between them. The CDR3 is 15 residues long. The V gene's germline CDR1 is DFQATT and CDR2 SNEGSKA (reference sequence). The CDR3 here is CSASANEDTVREQYF. CDR3 DNA sequence: TGCAGTGCTAGTGCCAATGAGGACACCGTGAGAGAGCAGTACTTC.

J is TRBJ2-1 and V is TRBV3-1; TRBD2 matches 7 bases. Germline loops: CDR1 LGHDT, CDR2 YNNKEL (reference sequence). Losses at the gene ends were 1 base for V and 1 base for J; bases not matched to a gene: 4. CDR3 length equals 16 residues. CDR3 loop: CASSQVAGESYNEQFF. DNA of the CDR3: TGTGCCAGCAGCCAAGTCGCGGGGGAGTCCTACAATGAGCAGTTCTTC.

The chain recombines TRBV7-2 with TRBJ2-7; D is unresolved. This CDR3 is built from 16 residues. Trimming left V 6 bases short and J 2 bases short, with 20 bases between. Germline assignment: CDR1 SGHTA and CDR2 FQGNSA. The CDR3 DNA is TGTGCCAGCAGTCATCATCCAAGACTCGAACCCTACGAGCAGTACTTC. Residues: CASSHHPRLEPYEQYF.